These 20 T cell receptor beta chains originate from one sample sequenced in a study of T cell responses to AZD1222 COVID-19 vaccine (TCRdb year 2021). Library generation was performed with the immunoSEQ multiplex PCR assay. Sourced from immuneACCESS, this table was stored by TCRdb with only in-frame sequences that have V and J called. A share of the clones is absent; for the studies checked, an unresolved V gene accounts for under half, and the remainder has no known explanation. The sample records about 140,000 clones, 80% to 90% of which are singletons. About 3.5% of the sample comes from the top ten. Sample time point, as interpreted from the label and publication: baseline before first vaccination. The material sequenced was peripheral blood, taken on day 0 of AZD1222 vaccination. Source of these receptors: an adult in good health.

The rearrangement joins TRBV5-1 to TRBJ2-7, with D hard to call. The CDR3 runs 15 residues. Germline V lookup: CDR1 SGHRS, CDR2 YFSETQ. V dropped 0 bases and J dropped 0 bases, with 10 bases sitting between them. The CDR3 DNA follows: TGCGCCAGCAGCTTGGTGGTCGGTAGCTCCTACGAGCAGTACTTC. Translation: CASSLVVGSSYEQYF.

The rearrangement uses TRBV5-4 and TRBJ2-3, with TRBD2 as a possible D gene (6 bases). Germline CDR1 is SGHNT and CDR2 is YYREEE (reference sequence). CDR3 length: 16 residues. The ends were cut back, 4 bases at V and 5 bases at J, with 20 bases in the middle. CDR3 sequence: CASSPPGTRRGDTQYF. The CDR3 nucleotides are TGTGCCAGCAGCCCACCTGGGACTCGAAGGGGAGATACGCAGTATTTT.

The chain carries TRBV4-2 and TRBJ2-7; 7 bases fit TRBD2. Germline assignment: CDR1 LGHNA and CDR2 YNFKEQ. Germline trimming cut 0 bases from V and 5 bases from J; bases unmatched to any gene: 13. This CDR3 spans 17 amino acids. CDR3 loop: CASSQDREASSRNEQYF. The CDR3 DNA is TGTGCCAGCAGCCAAGACCGGGAGGCCTCGAGCAGGAACGAGCAGTACTTC.

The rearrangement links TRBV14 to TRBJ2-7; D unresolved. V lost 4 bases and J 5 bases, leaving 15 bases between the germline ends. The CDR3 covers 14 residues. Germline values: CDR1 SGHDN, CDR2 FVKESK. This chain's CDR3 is CASSPRVRANEQYF. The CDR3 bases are TGTGCCAGCAGCCCCCGGGTTCGGGCAAACGAGCAGTACTTC.

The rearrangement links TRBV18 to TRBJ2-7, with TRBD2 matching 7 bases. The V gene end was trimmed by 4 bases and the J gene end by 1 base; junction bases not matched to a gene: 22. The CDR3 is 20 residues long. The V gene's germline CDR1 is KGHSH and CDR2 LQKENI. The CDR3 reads CASSLSGSGVTQALSYEQYF. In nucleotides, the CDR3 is TGTGCCAGCTCACTGTCGGGGAGCGGGGTAACGCAAGCATTATCCTACGAGCAGTACTTC.

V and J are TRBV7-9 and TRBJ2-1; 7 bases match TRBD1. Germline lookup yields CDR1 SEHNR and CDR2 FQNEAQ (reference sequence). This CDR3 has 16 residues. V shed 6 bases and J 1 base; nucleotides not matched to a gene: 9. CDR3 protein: CASRLPRDRSYNEQFF. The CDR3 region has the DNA TGTGCCAGCAGACTTCCCCGGGACAGATCCTACAATGAGCAGTTCTTC.

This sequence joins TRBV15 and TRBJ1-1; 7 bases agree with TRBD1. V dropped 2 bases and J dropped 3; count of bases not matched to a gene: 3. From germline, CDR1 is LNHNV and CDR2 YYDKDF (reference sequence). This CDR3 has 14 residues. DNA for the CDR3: TGTGCCACCAGCAGAACCCAGGGGGACACTGAAGCTTTCTTT. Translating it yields CATSRTQGDTEAFF.

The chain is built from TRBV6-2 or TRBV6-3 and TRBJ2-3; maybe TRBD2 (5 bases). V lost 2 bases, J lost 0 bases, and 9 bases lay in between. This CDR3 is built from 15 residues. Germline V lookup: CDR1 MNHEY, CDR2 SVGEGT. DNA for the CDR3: TGTGCCAGCAGTTACGTCGAGCGGAGCACAGATACGCAGTATTTT. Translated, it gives CASSYVERSTDTQYF.

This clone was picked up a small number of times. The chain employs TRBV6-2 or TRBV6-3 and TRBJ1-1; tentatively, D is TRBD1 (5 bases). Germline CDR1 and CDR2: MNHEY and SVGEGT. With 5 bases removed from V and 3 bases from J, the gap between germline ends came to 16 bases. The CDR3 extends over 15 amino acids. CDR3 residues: CASSTRALLDTEAFF. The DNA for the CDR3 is TGTGCCAGCAGTACCAGGGCCCTTCTGGACACTGAAGCTTTCTTT.

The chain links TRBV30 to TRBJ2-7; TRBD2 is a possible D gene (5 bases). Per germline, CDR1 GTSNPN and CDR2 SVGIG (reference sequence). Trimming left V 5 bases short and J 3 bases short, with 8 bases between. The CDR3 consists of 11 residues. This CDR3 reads CAWAGDYEQYF. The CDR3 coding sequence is TGTGCCTGGGCCGGGGACTACGAGCAGTACTTC.

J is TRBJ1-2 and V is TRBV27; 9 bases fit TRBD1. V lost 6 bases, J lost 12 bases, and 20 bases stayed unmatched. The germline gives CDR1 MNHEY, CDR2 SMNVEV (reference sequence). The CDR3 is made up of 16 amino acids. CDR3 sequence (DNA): TGTGCCAGCAGGCTCGCAACCGGGACAGGGTGGACTCCTGACACCTTC. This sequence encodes CASRLATGTGWTPDTF.

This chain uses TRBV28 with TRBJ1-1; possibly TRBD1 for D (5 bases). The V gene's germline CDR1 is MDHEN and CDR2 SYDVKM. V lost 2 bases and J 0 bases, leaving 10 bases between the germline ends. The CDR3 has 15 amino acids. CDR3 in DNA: TGTGCCAGCAGTTTAATGGGACCCCTGAACACTGAAGCTTTCTTT. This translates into CASSLMGPLNTEAFF. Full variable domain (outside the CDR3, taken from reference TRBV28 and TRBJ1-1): DVKVTQSSRYLVKRTGEKVFLECVQDMDHENMFWYRQDPGLGLRLIYFSYDVKMKEKGDIPEGYSVSREKKERFSLILESASTNQTSMYLCASSLMGPLNTEAFFGQGTRLTVV.

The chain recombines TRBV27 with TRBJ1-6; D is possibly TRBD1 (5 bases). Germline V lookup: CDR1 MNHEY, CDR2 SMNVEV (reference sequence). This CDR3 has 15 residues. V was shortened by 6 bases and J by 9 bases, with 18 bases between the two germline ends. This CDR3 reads CASSSELDSRSPLHF. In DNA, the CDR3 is TGTGCCAGCAGCTCCGAGTTAGACAGCCGTTCACCCCTCCACTTT.

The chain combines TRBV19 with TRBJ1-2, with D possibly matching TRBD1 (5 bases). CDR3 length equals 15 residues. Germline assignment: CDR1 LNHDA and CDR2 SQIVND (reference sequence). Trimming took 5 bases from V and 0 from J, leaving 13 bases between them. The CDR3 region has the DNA TGTGCCAGTAGTCGCGGGGGACCTACTAACTATGGCTACACCTTC. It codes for CASSRGGPTNYGYTF. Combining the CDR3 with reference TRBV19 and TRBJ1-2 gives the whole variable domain DGGITQSPKYLFRKEGQNVTLSCEQNLNHDAMYWYRQDPGQGLRLIYYSQIVNDFQKGDIAEGYSVSREKKESFPLTVTSAQKNPTAFYLCASSRGGPTNYGYTFGSGTRLTVV.

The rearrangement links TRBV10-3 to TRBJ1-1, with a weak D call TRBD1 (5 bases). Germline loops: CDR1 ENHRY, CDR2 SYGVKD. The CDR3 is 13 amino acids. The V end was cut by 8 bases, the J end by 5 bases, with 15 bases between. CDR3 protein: CAILRQGGTEAFF. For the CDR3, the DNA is TGTGCCATCTTGAGGCAGGGCGGGACTGAAGCTTTCTTT.

DNA of the CDR3: TGTGCCAGCAGTGAATGGGCCTATGGCTACACCTTC. It yields the protein CASSEWAYGYTF. The rearrangement uses TRBV6-1 and TRBJ1-2; D uncertain. The CDR3 is 12 amino acids. Per the germline V gene, CDR1 is MNHNS and CDR2 is SASEGT. Trimming cost V 2 bases and J 4 bases, with 5 bases left between them.

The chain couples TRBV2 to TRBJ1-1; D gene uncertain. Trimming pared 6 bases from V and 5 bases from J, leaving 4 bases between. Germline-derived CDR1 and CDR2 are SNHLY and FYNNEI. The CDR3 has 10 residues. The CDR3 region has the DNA TGTGCCAGCAGGGTTACTGAAGCTTTCTTT. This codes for CASRVTEAFF.

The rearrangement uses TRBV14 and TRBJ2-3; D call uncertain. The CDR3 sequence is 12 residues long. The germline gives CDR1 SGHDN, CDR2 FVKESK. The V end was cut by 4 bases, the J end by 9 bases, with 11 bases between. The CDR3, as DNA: TGTGCCAGCAGCCCCCAAGTTTGGACGCAGTATTTT. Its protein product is CASSPQVWTQYF.

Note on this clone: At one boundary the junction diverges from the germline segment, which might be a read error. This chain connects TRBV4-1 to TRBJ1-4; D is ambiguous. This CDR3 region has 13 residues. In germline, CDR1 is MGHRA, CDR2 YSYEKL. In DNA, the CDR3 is TGCGCCAGCAGCCAAGATCAGGATGAAAAGCTGTTTTTT. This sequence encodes CASSQDQDEKLFF.

DNA for the CDR3: TGTGCCAGCAGTAAATATCCGGGACAGGGAGATGGCTACACCTTC. Translating it yields CASSKYPGQGDGYTF. The genes are TRBV6-2 or TRBV6-3 and TRBJ1-2, with 9 positions matching TRBD1. The germline gives CDR1 MNHEY, CDR2 SVGEGT. V gave up 5 bases and J gave up 6 bases; unmatched junction bases: 10. The CDR3 runs 15 residues.